These 20 T cell receptor beta chains were sequenced from one sample in a study of shared clonotypes between healthy human individuals. Sequencing was performed with immunoSEQ multiplex PCR; in TCRdb, only in-frame clones are kept and a portion is missing. The data hold more than 2 million clones, with 85% to 95% observed a single time. What was sequenced was naive CD4+ T cells sorted from blood. Subset: CD45RA+ positively selected. These TCRs come from a man aged 18-30 years in good health.

V usage is TRBV6-5 and J usage is TRBJ1-2; the D is unclear. CDR1 and CDR2 (germline): MNHEY, SVGAGI. V dropped 6 bases and J dropped 3 bases, with 11 bases sitting between them. The CDR3 spans 13 residues. The CDR3 reads CASSRTKDYGYTF. The CDR3 DNA sequence: TGTGCCAGCAGCCGTACTAAGGACTATGGCTACACCTTC.

The V and J genes are TRBV5-1 and TRBJ2-5; D may be TRBD2 (5 bases). Germline values: CDR1 SGHRS, CDR2 YFSETQ. V lost 4 bases and J lost 2, with 12 bases in between. The CDR3 is 14 residues long. This CDR3 is CASSGEGAQETQYF. CDR3 in DNA: TGCGCCAGCAGCGGCGAGGGAGCACAAGAGACCCAGTACTTC. The whole variable domain, remainder taken from reference TRBV5-1 and TRBJ2-5, is KAGVTQTPRYLIKTRGQQVTLSCSPISGHRSVSWYQQTPGQGLQFLFEYFSETQRNKGNFPGRFSGRQFSNSRSEMNVSTLELGDSALYLCASSGEGAQETQYFGPGTRLLVL.

This chain connects TRBV5-1 to TRBJ2-1, with D perhaps given as TRBD1 or TRBD2 (6 bases each). Germline CDR1 SGHRS, CDR2 YFSETQ. This CDR3 has 15 residues. V was shortened by 1 base and J by 5 bases, with 13 bases between the two germline ends. CDR3 DNA: TGCGCCAGCAGCTTGTGGCTCGGGGGCGACAATGAGCAGTTCTTC. This encodes CASSLWLGGDNEQFF.

This clone was found a few times. V usage is TRBV10-3 and J usage is TRBJ1-5; the D is unclear. Germline V gives CDR1 ENHRY, CDR2 SYGVKD. This CDR3 is built from 15 residues. Deletions cut 0 bases from V and 8 bases from J, with 14 bases between. CDR3 region: CAISESTGTKEPQHF. CDR3 nucleotide sequence: TGTGCCATCAGTGAGTCTACGGGAACCAAGGAGCCCCAGCATTTT.

V usage is TRBV21-1 and J usage is TRBJ2-2; TRBD2 is taken as the D call from the table, unchecked against the DNA. TRBV21-1 constitutes a pseudogene. The CDR3 has 17 amino acids. The CDR3 region is CASSNAGAGLYTGELFF. The CDR3 DNA reads as TGTGCCAGCAGCAACGCCGGAGCGGGACTATACACCGGGGAGCTGTTTTTT.

This clone occurred once. This chain joins TRBV2 and TRBJ2-5, with D possibly matching TRBD2 (5 bases). V was cut by 3 bases and J by 5 bases, with 13 bases left in between. CDR3 length equals 14 residues. CDR1 and CDR2 from the germline V gene are SNHLY and FYNNEI. The CDR3 reads CASSDPGSRETQYF. DNA of the CDR3: TGTGCCAGCAGTGATCCGGGGAGTCGGGAGACCCAGTACTTC.

The chain combines TRBV5-1 with TRBJ1-5, with a possible D match to TRBD1 (5 bases). The CDR3 covers 14 residues. V was pared by 0 bases and J by 7 bases, with 11 bases between. CDR1 and CDR2 (germline): SGHRS, YFSETQ. CDR3 region: CASSLDGGSQPQHF. The DNA for the CDR3 is TGCGCCAGCAGCTTGGATGGGGGATCCCAGCCCCAGCATTTT.

The chain joins TRBV25-1 to TRBJ2-2; 8 nucleotides line up with TRBD2. The CDR3 has 16 residues. Germline CDR1 and CDR2: MGHDK and SYGVNS. V trimming: 2 bases; J trimming: 4 bases; junction bases outside the gene matches: 6. This chain's CDR3 is CASSEGLAGTTGELFF. As DNA, the CDR3 is TGTGCCAGCAGTGAAGGGTTAGCGGGAACCACCGGGGAGCTGTTTTTT.

The chain carries TRBV9 and TRBJ1-3, with 10 bases aligning to TRBD1. The CDR3 runs 16 residues. With V trimmed by 4 bases and J by 2 bases, 6 bases remained unmatched. CDR1 and CDR2 (germline): SGDLS, YYNGEE. Here the CDR3 reads CASSIGQGGTGNTIYF. The CDR3 region has the DNA TGTGCCAGCAGCATCGGACAGGGGGGCACTGGAAACACCATATATTTT.

The chain has TRBV29-1 and TRBJ1-3, with unresolved D. V was pared by 3 bases and J by 0 bases, with 9 bases between. Germline loops: CDR1 SQVTM, CDR2 ANQGSEA. The CDR3 extends over 14 amino acids. The CDR3 region has the DNA TGCAGCGTTGAGGTGGAGGTCTCTGGAAACACCATATATTTT. Its translation is CSVEVEVSGNTIYF.

Details on this clone: Other DNA sequences within the sample encode an identical CDR3. This rearrangement joins TRBV10-3 to TRBJ2-3, with unresolved D. Between the trimmed V and J ends, which lost 4 bases and 3 bases, there was a span of 5 bases. Looked up from germline, CDR1 is ENHRY and CDR2 is SYGVKD. The CDR3 length is 12 residues. The CDR3 sequence is CAISGSTDTQYF. CDR3 nucleotide sequence: TGTGCCATCAGTGGGTCGACAGATACGCAGTATTTT.

V usage is TRBV19 and J usage is TRBJ2-3; 12 bases fit TRBD2. CDR1 and CDR2 from the germline V gene are LNHDA and SQIVND (reference sequence). The CDR3 extends over 17 amino acids. V trimming: 6 bases; J trimming: 2 bases; junction bases outside the gene matches: 9. The DNA of the CDR3 is TGTGCCAGTAGCCGTGCCGGACTAGCGGGGCCCACAGATACGCAGTATTTT. Its protein product is CASSRAGLAGPTDTQYF.

This clone was found once. The CDR3 DNA follows: TGTGCCAGCAACTCACAGGGTGGGGAGCAGTTCTTC. Its translation is CASNSQGGEQFF. The chain couples TRBV6-5 to TRBJ2-1, with D tentatively TRBD1 (6 bases). This CDR3 is built from 12 residues. CDR1 and CDR2 (germline): MNHEY, SVGAGI. V gave up 7 bases and J gave up 10 bases, with 14 bases separating them.

On this clone itself: Other DNA sequences in the same sample also yield this CDR3. CDR3 nucleotides: TGTGCCAGCAGCGTCCAGGGAAGCAATCAGCCCCAGCATTTT. The encoded protein is CASSVQGSNQPQHF. The chain combines TRBV7-8 with TRBJ1-5, with TRBD1 as a possible D gene (5 bases). From germline, CDR1 is SGHVS and CDR2 FQNEAQ. The V end was cut by 5 bases, the J end by 1 base, with 9 bases between. The CDR3 loop spans 14 amino acids.

The rearrangement joins TRBV10-3 to TRBJ2-3; no firm D call. Between the trimmed V and J ends, which lost 2 bases and 1 base, there was a span of 10 bases. This CDR3 region has 15 residues. Germline V gene lookup returns CDR1 ENHRY and CDR2 SYGVKD. The CDR3 sequence: CAISETLSGTDTQYF. CDR3 DNA sequence: TGTGCCATCAGTGAGACCCTATCAGGCACAGATACGCAGTATTTT.

The chain is built from TRBV7-3 and TRBJ2-2; perhaps TRBD2 as D (6 bases). The germline V gene encodes CDR1 SGHTA and CDR2 FQGTGA. This CDR3 comprises 14 residues. Between the trimmed V and J ends, which lost 4 bases and 4 bases, there was a span of 10 bases. Here the CDR3 DNA reads TGTGCCAGCAGCTCCGGGACTGCCACCGGGGAGCTGTTTTTT. Translated, it gives CASSSGTATGELFF.

The chain is built from TRBV27 and TRBJ2-7; D possibly corresponds to TRBD1 (5 bases). CDR3 length: 18 residues. Trimming took off 6 bases at V and 2 bases at J, with 26 bases between the two ends. Per germline, CDR1 MNHEY and CDR2 SMNVEV (reference sequence). CDR3 nucleotides: TGTGCCAGCAGCCGCAGGAACTCAGGGTATAGTACCCCCTACGAGCAGTACTTC. It codes for CASSRRNSGYSTPYEQYF.

On this clone: The sample carries other DNA sequences with the same CDR3. The CDR3 is CASSPRQNEQFF. In nucleotides, the CDR3 is TGTGCCAGCTCACCAAGGCAGAATGAGCAGTTCTTC. This sequence joins TRBV18 and TRBJ2-1; no definite D call. The V gene lost 2 bases and the J gene lost 7 bases, with 6 bases spanning the gap. The CDR3 contains 12 residues. CDR1 and CDR2 (germline): KGHSH, LQKENI. Full variable domain (remainder filled in from reference TRBV18 and TRBJ2-1): NAGVMQNPRHLVRRRGQEARLRCSPMKGHSHVYWYRQLPEEGLKFMVYLQKENIIDESGMPKERFSAEFPKEGPSILRIQQVVRGDSAAYFCASSPRQNEQFFGPGTRLTVL.

The chain links TRBV9 to TRBJ2-2; a possible D gene is TRBD2 (6 bases). CDR3 size: 17 residues. Germline CDR1 reads SGDLS; CDR2 reads YYNGEE. V was pared by 0 bases and J by 1 base, with 13 bases between. The CDR3 sequence is CASSVAALALNTGELFF. CDR3 coding DNA: TGTGCCAGCAGCGTAGCGGCCCTAGCGCTGAACACCGGGGAGCTGTTTTTT. Full variable domain (rest looked up from reference TRBV9 and TRBJ2-2): DSGVTQTPKHLITATGQRVTLRCSPRSGDLSVYWYQQSLDQGLQFLIQYYNGEERAKGNILERFSAQQFPDLHSELNLSSLELGDSALYFCASSVAALALNTGELFFGEGSRLTVL.

This chain connects TRBV9 to TRBJ1-1; D gene ambiguous. CDR1 is SGDLS and CDR2 is YYNGEE in the germline V gene. The length of the CDR3 is 13 residues. The V end was cut by 0 bases, the J end by 4 bases, with 7 bases between. The CDR3 loop reads CASSVGLPTEAFF. In DNA form, the CDR3 reads TGTGCCAGCAGCGTAGGGCTACCCACTGAAGCTTTCTTT.